This TCR beta chain was documented in a study of T cell responses to AZD1222 COVID-19 vaccine. Points on this clone: Its antigen is unknown.

The CDR3 extends over 14 amino acids. Germline V lookup: CDR1 LGHNA, CDR2 YSLEER. The V and J ends lost 2 bases and 14 bases, in that order; junction bases with no gene match: 9. Clones were sequenced by immunoSEQ multiplex PCR, and TCRdb holds only the in-frame ones, with some missing. This table holds some 120,000 clones, approximately 94% found once. Study-level points and caveats: Spike as a whole was targeted by vaccine-associated CD4 TCRs, dominant at 160-218 and 743-854. Donors, mostly white British, included more females; clonal diversity was possibly underestimated. Baseline seropositivity characterized only six AZD1222 recipients. Sampling captured repertoires only after the peak T cell response.

This clonotype was sampled from an adult in good health. This material consisted of peripheral blood, taken on day 0 of AZD1222 vaccination. This sequence joins TRBV4-3 and TRBJ2-1; TRBD1 aligns across 10 bases. This chain's CDR3 is CASSQQTGGWGEFF. The CDR3 bases are TGCGCCAGCAGCCAACAGACAGGGGGCTGGGGTGAGTTCTTC.